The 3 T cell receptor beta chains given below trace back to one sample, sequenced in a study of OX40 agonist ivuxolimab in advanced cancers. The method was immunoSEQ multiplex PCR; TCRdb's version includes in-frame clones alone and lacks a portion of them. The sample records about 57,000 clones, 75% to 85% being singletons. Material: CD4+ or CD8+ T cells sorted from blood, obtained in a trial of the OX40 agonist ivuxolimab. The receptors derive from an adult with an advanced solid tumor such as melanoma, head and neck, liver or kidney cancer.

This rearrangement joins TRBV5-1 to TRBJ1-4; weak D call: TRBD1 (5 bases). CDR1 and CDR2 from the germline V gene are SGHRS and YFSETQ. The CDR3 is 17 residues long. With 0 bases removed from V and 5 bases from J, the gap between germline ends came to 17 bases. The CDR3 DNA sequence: TGCGCCAGCAGCTTGGGGGGCAGCCACTCGGCGAATGAAAAACTGTTTTTT. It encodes CASSLGGSHSANEKLFF.

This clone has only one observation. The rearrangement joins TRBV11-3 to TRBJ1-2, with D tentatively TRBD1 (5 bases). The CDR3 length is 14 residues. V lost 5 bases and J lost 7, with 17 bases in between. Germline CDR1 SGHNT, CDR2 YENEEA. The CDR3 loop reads CASSPPGSWGGYTF. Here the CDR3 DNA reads TGTGCCAGCAGCCCACCAGGGAGCTGGGGTGGCTACACCTTC.

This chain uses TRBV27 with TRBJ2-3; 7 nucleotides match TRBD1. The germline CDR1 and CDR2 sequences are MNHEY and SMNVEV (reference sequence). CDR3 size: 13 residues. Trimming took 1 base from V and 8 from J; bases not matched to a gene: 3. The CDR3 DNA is TGTGCCAGCAGTTTATTAGGGGGCGCTACGCAGTATTTT. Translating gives CASSLLGGATQYF.